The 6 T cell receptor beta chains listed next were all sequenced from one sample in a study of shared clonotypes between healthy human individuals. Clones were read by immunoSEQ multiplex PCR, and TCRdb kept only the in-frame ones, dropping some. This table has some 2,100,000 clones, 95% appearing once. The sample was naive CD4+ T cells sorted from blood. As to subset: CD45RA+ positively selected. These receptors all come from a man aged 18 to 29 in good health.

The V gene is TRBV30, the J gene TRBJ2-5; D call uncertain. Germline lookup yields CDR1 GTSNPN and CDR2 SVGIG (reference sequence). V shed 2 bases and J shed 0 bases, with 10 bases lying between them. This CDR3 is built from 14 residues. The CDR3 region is CAWSIHVNQETQYF. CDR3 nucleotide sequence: TGTGCCTGGAGTATCCACGTAAACCAAGAGACCCAGTACTTC.

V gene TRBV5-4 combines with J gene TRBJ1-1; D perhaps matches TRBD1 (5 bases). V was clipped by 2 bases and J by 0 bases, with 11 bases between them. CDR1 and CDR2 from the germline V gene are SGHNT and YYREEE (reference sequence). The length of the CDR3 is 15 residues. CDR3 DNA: TGTGCCAGCAGCTTTTCCGGGACGGTGAACACTGAAGCTTTCTTT. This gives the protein CASSFSGTVNTEAFF.

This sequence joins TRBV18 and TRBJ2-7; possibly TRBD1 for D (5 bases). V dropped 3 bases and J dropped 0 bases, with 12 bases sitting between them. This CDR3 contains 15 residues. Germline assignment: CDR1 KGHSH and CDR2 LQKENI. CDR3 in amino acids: CASSPRTTSSYEQYF. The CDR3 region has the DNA TGTGCCAGCTCACCGCGGACAACCAGCTCCTACGAGCAGTACTTC.

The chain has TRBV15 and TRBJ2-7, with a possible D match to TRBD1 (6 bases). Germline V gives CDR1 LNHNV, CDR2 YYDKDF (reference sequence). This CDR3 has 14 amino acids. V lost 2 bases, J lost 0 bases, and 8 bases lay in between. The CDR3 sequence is CATSRRTDSYEQYF. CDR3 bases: TGTGCCACCAGCAGAAGGACAGACTCCTACGAGCAGTACTTC. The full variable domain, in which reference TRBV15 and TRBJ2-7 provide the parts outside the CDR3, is DAMVIQNPRYQVTQFGKPVTLSCSQTLNHNVMYWYQQKSSQAPKLLFHYYDKDFNNEADTPDNFQSRRPNTSFCFLDIRSPGLGDTAMYLCATSRRTDSYEQYFGPGTRLTVT.

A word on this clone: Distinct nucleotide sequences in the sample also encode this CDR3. This chain's CDR3 is CASSQAYEQYF. CDR3 coding DNA: TGTGCCAGCAGCCAGGCGTACGAGCAGTACTTC. The chain carries TRBV14 and TRBJ2-7; D call uncertain. The germline V and J ends were trimmed by 3 bases and 4 bases, with 4 bases remaining between them. Germline assignment: CDR1 SGHDN and CDR2 FVKESK. The CDR3 is 11 residues long. The full variable domain, rest sourced from reference TRBV14 and TRBJ2-7, is EAGVTQFPSHSVIEKGQTVTLRCDPISGHDNLYWYRRVMGKEIKFLLHFVKESKQDESGMPNNRFLAERTGGTYSTLKVQPAELEDSGVYFCASSQAYEQYFGPGTRLTVT.

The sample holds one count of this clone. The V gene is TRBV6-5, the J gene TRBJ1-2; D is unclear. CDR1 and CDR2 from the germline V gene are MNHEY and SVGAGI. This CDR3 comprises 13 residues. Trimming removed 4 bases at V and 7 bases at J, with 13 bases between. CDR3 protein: CASSSQDGRGYTF. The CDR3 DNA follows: TGTGCCAGCAGTTCCCAGGACGGCCGTGGCTACACCTTC.